Listed here are 23 T cell receptor beta chains from one sample, sequenced in a study of identical twins. TCRdb independently ran MiXCR on the 5' RACE reads; one entry per CDR3 protein. The repertoire holds fewer than 900,000 distinct CDR3 sequences, about 20% seen once, with about an eighth in the top ten. These data were also reused for a study on T cells expressing NK-cell markers.

Sample: PBMCs. These receptors came from a woman younger than 35 in good health.

The gene calls are TRBV7-9 and TRBJ2-1, with D perhaps assigned TRBD1 or TRBD2 (5 bases each). The CDR3 has 15 amino acids. Germline V gene sequence: CDR1 SEHNR, CDR2 FQNEAQ (reference sequence). Trimming stripped 3 bases from V and 6 bases from J, with 15 bases between. CDR3 residues: CASSFWGRGPNEQFF. The CDR3 bases are TGTGCCAGCAGCTTTTGGGGGAGAGGGCCCAATGAGCAGTTCTTC.

This chain uses TRBV7-9 with TRBJ2-5; 9 nucleotides line up with TRBD1. The CDR3 is 16 amino acids. Germline values: CDR1 SEHNR, CDR2 FQNEAQ (reference sequence). V trimming: 4 bases; J trimming: 2 bases; junction bases outside the gene matches: 8. CDR3 region: CASSSVVGTGQETQYF. For the CDR3, the DNA is TGTGCCAGCAGCTCAGTAGTCGGGACAGGGCAAGAGACCCAGTACTTC. Full variable domain (rest looked up from reference TRBV7-9 and TRBJ2-5): DTGVSQNPRHKITKRGQNVTFRCDPISEHNRLYWYRQTLGQGPEFLTYFQNEAQLEKSRLLSDRFSAERPKGSFSTLEIQRTEQGDSAMYLCASSSVVGTGQETQYFGPGTRLLVL.

The J gene is TRBJ2-7, the V gene TRBV11-2; 9 nucleotides agree with TRBD1. V dropped 1 base and J dropped 1; count of bases not matched to a gene: 5. The length of the CDR3 is 16 residues. In germline, CDR1 is SGHAT, CDR2 FQNNGV. CDR3: CASSLARTGVSYEQYF. CDR3 sequence (DNA): TGTGCCAGCAGCTTAGCTCGGACAGGGGTGTCCTACGAGCAGTACTTC.

The chain employs TRBV2 and TRBJ2-7; no clear D gene. The CDR3 is 13 residues long. The V and J ends lost 7 bases and 3 bases respectively, with 13 bases between them. Germline CDR1 reads SNHLY; CDR2 reads FYNNEI. The CDR3 DNA is TGTGCCAGCACCCTAGGAGTAGGCTACGAGCAGTACTTC. It encodes CASTLGVGYEQYF.

The chain recombines TRBV29-1 with TRBJ2-5; tentatively, D is TRBD2 (5 bases). The ends were cut back, 6 bases at V and 2 bases at J, with 13 bases in the middle. The CDR3 runs 13 residues. Germline CDR1 is SQVTM and CDR2 is ANQGSEA. CDR3 sequence reads: CSVPGLDQETQYF. In DNA, the CDR3 is TGCAGCGTCCCAGGACTGGATCAAGAGACCCAGTACTTC.

The genes are TRBV19 and TRBJ2-7; 8 positions agree with TRBD1. Per the germline V gene, CDR1 is LNHDA and CDR2 is SQIVND (reference sequence). V shed 3 bases and J 3 bases; nucleotides not matched to a gene: 7. CDR3 length: 15 residues. The CDR3 DNA reads as TGTGCCAGTAGTATGGGCGGGACAGGAAACTACGAGCAGTACTTC. Its protein is CASSMGGTGNYEQYF.

The V and J genes are TRBV5-1 and TRBJ2-7, with a possible D match to TRBD2 (6 bases). The CDR3 consists of 15 residues. Trimming cost V 2 bases and J 6 bases, with 18 bases left between them. Germline V lookup: CDR1 SGHRS, CDR2 YFSETQ. The chain's CDR3 is CASSFTDIPSAEQYF. The CDR3 nucleotides are TGCGCCAGCAGCTTCACAGACATCCCTAGCGCCGAGCAGTACTTC. The variable domain in full, completed from reference TRBV5-1 and TRBJ2-7, reads KAGVTQTPRYLIKTRGQQVTLSCSPISGHRSVSWYQQTPGQGLQFLFEYFSETQRNKGNFPGRFSGRQFSNSRSEMNVSTLELGDSALYLCASSFTDIPSAEQYFGPGTRLTVT.

This clonotype was seen a few times. The chain carries TRBV12-5 and TRBJ2-5; no definite D call. The CDR3 sequence is 11 residues long. Trimming stripped 6 bases from V and 2 bases from J, with 4 bases between. The germline V gene has CDR1 LGHNT and CDR2 FRNRAP. CDR3 nucleotides: TGTGCTAGTGGCAAACAAGAGACCCAGTACTTC. It codes for CASGKQETQYF.

The J gene is TRBJ2-7, the V gene TRBV5-1; D is ambiguous. Trimming took off 2 bases at V and 2 bases at J, with 8 bases between the two ends. Germline CDR1 SGHRS, CDR2 YFSETQ. This CDR3 has 13 residues. CDR3 in amino acids: CASSFSLPYEQYF. CDR3 in DNA: TGCGCCAGCAGCTTTTCCCTCCCCTACGAGCAGTACTTC.

The chain combines TRBV10-2 with TRBJ2-3, with 7 nucleotides matching TRBD2. CDR3 length equals 13 residues. After removal of 6 bases from V and 5 bases from J, the junction contained 5 bases not matched to a gene. Germline values: CDR1 WSHSY, CDR2 SAAADI. In nucleotides, the CDR3 is TGCGCCAGCAGGGGCACGGGGGGAGATACGCAGTATTTT. Translation gives CASRGTGGDTQYF.

This clonotype was seen more than once but under ten times. Sequence at one end of the junction differs from germline and may be a read error. The V gene is TRBV9, the J gene TRBJ2-1, with TRBD2 as a possible D gene (6 bases). Germline loops: CDR1 SGDLS, CDR2 YYNGEE. The CDR3 has 15 residues. CDR3 in amino acids: CASRAAGSSYNEQFF. DNA for the CDR3: TGTGCAAGCAGGGCCGCGGGGAGCTCCTACAATGAGCAGTTCTTC. Full variable domain (outside the CDR3, taken from reference TRBV9 and TRBJ2-1): DSGVTQTPKHLITATGQRVTLRCSPRSGDLSVYWYQQSLDQGLQFLIQYYNGEERAKGNILERFSAQQFPDLHSELNLSSLELGDSALYFCASRAAGSSYNEQFFGPGTRLTVL.

The chain carries TRBV18 and TRBJ2-3, with TRBD1 identical over 9 bases. The junction had 8 bases not matched to a gene; V was cut back by 4 bases and J by 6 bases. Looked up from germline, CDR1 is KGHSH and CDR2 is LQKENI. This CDR3 has 15 amino acids. CDR3 amino acids: CASSLGTGLMDTQYF. The CDR3 nucleotides are TGTGCCAGCTCACTAGGGACAGGGCTCATGGATACGCAGTATTTT.

The chain is built from TRBV9 and TRBJ2-7; D is possibly TRBD2 (6 bases). This CDR3 comprises 15 residues. Trimming took off 2 bases at V and 4 bases at J, with 16 bases between the two ends. CDR1 SGDLS and CDR2 YYNGEE come from the germline V gene. CDR3 nucleotide sequence: TGTGCCAGCAGCGTGGGGGGAGAGGTTTTATACGAGCAGTACTTC. It yields the protein CASSVGGEVLYEQYF.

In its sample, this clonotype was seen many times. The V call is TRBV5-1, the J call TRBJ2-7; TRBD1 or TRBD2 may be the D gene (5 bases each). The CDR3 loop spans 14 amino acids. V gave up 5 bases and J gave up 2 bases, with 14 bases separating them. The germline gives CDR1 SGHRS, CDR2 YFSETQ. The CDR3 DNA is TGCGCCAGCAGTTTCGGGACGGCCGCCTACGAGCAGTACTTC. The encoded protein is CASSFGTAAYEQYF.

Many counts were recorded for this clonotype. V gene TRBV29-1 combines with J gene TRBJ1-1; D is undetermined. Trimming cost V 6 bases and J 0 bases, with 14 bases left between them. Germline values: CDR1 SQVTM, CDR2 ANQGSEA. The CDR3 spans 14 residues. CDR3 in amino acids: CSVVPAAMNTEAFF. The CDR3 DNA follows: TGCAGCGTCGTTCCAGCTGCTATGAACACTGAAGCTTTCTTT.

A few counts support this clonotype. V usage is TRBV20-1 and J usage is TRBJ2-1; 7 positions match TRBD2. The CDR3 is 16 residues long. From germline, CDR1 is DFQATT and CDR2 SNEGSKA (reference sequence). J gave up 10 bases and V 3 bases, and 18 bases lay outside the gene matches. The CDR3 DNA sequence: TGCAGTGCTAGTGGTCCTCTTGACCTAGCGGTTCTGGAGCAGTTCTTC. Translating it yields CSASGPLDLAVLEQFF.

This clonotype was found a few times. The rearrangement links TRBV9 to TRBJ1-2; 7 bases are a match to TRBD1. The CDR3 has 16 amino acids. Germline-derived CDR1 and CDR2 are SGDLS and YYNGEE. The junction had 9 bases not matched to a gene; V was cut back by 0 bases and J by 4 bases. This chain's CDR3 is CASSVESGRDSYGYTF. For the CDR3, the DNA is TGTGCCAGCAGCGTAGAAAGCGGCAGGGACAGCTATGGCTACACCTTC.

The rearrangement links TRBV12-3 or TRBV12-4 to TRBJ2-6; D may match TRBD1 or TRBD2 (5 bases each). V lost 5 bases and J 0 bases, leaving 14 bases between the germline ends. The CDR3 is 17 amino acids. The chain's CDR3 is CASSAGDGSSGANVLTF. The CDR3 DNA sequence: TGTGCCAGCAGTGCCGGGGACGGAAGCTCTGGGGCCAACGTCCTGACTTTC.

The table lists this clonotype with many counts. The CDR3 spells CSARGGPSYNEQFF. The DNA of the CDR3 is TGCAGTGCTAGAGGCGGGCCCTCCTACAATGAGCAGTTCTTC. The gene calls are TRBV20-1 and TRBJ2-1; D may be TRBD2 (5 bases). V lost 1 base, J lost 0 bases, and 7 bases lay in between. This CDR3 has 14 amino acids. CDR1 is DFQATT, CDR2 SNEGSKA, per germline (reference sequence).

The chain joins TRBV12-3 or TRBV12-4 to TRBJ2-4; D is unresolved. This CDR3 is built from 15 residues. Trimming removed 7 bases from V and 3 bases from J, with 16 bases in between. In DNA, the CDR3 is TGTGCCAGCACCTATGGAGCTTCGGGCAAAAACATTCAGTACTTC. The encoded protein is CASTYGASGKNIQYF.

The gene calls are TRBV7-9 and TRBJ2-1; D not resolved. Germline-derived CDR1 and CDR2 are SEHNR and FQNEAQ (reference sequence). CDR3 size: 15 residues. The V end was cut by 2 bases, the J end by 2 bases, with 10 bases between. CDR3 in DNA: TGTGCCAGCAGCTTATCGATGGTTACCTACAATGAGCAGTTCTTC. This translates into CASSLSMVTYNEQFF.

The rearrangement links TRBV5-5 to TRBJ2-7, with D unresolved. The ends were cut back, 3 bases at V and 0 bases at J, with 10 bases in the middle. The CDR3 contains 14 residues. Germline V gives CDR1 SGHKS, CDR2 YYEKEE (reference sequence). Written as DNA, the CDR3 is TGTGCCAGCAGCTCTTGGTCCAGCTCCTACGAGCAGTACTTC. Its translation: CASSSWSSSYEQYF.

This clonotype has only a few counts. V and J are TRBV20-1 and TRBJ2-7; TRBD2 matches 9 bases. Germline CDR1 DFQATT, CDR2 SNEGSKA (reference sequence). CDR3 length: 13 amino acids. With V trimmed by 6 bases and J by 2 bases, 5 bases remained unmatched. The CDR3 DNA is TGCAGTGCCAACGTAGCGGGAGCCTACGAGCAGTACTTC. Its translation: CSANVAGAYEQYF.